These 18 T cell receptor beta chains were sequenced from one sample in a study of CD8 T cells in ankylosing spondylitis. TCRdb passed the 5' RACE reads through MiXCR, listing each CDR3 protein once. Here the sample spans about 240,000 distinct CDR3 sequences, 8.6% being singletons. Sequenced sample: blood, either unsorted or a sorted T cell fraction (not recorded which). The source is a male donor with ankylosing spondylitis or in good health (not recorded which).

This clonotype was seen a handful of times. V usage is TRBV30 and J usage is TRBJ1-6; no firm D call. This CDR3 has 12 residues. V lost 3 bases and J lost 9, with 9 bases in between. Per germline, CDR1 GTSNPN and CDR2 SVGIG (reference sequence). CDR3 sequence: CAWRGTGSPLHF. CDR3 sequence (DNA): TGTGCCTGGAGGGGAACGGGTTCACCCCTCCACTTT.

This clonotype was picked up many times. The rearrangement uses TRBV5-1 and TRBJ2-3, with D possibly matching TRBD2 (5 bases). Germline CDR1 is SGHRS and CDR2 is YFSETQ. This CDR3 is built from 15 residues. The germline V and J ends were trimmed by 4 bases and 0 bases, with 12 bases remaining between them. This CDR3 reads CASSTTRASTDTQYF. The CDR3, as DNA: TGCGCCAGCAGCACAACTAGAGCTAGCACAGATACGCAGTATTTT. Full variable domain (missing parts from reference TRBV5-1 and TRBJ2-3): KAGVTQTPRYLIKTRGQQVTLSCSPISGHRSVSWYQQTPGQGLQFLFEYFSETQRNKGNFPGRFSGRQFSNSRSEMNVSTLELGDSALYLCASSTTRASTDTQYFGPGTRLTVL.

There are many counts of this clonotype. V is TRBV7-9 and J is TRBJ2-7; tentatively, D is TRBD2 (5 bases). The V end was cut by 4 bases, the J end by 1 base, with 8 bases between. This CDR3 has 13 amino acids. Germline V lookup: CDR1 SEHNR, CDR2 FQNEAQ (reference sequence). CDR3 loop: CASSSSSSYEQYF. The CDR3 bases are TGTGCCAGCAGCTCTAGCAGTTCCTACGAGCAGTACTTC.

This clonotype has ten or more counts. V and J are TRBV7-3 and TRBJ2-1; 10 bases are a match to TRBD2. Germline CDR1 SGHTA, CDR2 FQGTGA. The CDR3 totals 14 residues. The J segment lost 7 bases and the V segment lost 4 bases, leaving 4 bases of the junction unmatched. The CDR3 DNA reads as TGTGCCAGCAGCTCTAGCGGGAGAACGAATGAGCAGTTCTTC. This gives the protein CASSSSGRTNEQFF.

This clonotype was seen many times. Here the CDR3 DNA reads TGCGCCAGCAGCGGATCCGGGACAGGGGAGTGGACTGAAGCTTTCTTT. Encoded protein: CASSGSGTGEWTEAFF. V and J are TRBV5-1 and TRBJ1-1; TRBD1 matches 10 bases. V lost 4 bases, J lost 5 bases, and 11 bases stayed unmatched. There are 16 residues in the CDR3. The germline V gene encodes CDR1 SGHRS and CDR2 YFSETQ.

This clonotype has at least ten counts. The chain couples TRBV20-1 to TRBJ2-7; 11 positions agree with TRBD2. V gave up 5 bases and J gave up 3 bases; unmatched junction bases: 12. The CDR3 consists of 16 residues. Germline-derived CDR1 and CDR2 are DFQATT and SNEGSKA (reference sequence). The CDR3 DNA reads as TGCAGTGCTCTACCGGGACTAGCGGAAGCTAACTACGAGCAGTACTTC. Its translation: CSALPGLAEANYEQYF.

At least ten counts were recorded for this clonotype. The rearrangement uses TRBV11-3 and TRBJ2-1; tentative D call: TRBD1 (5 bases). The germline V gene encodes CDR1 SGHNT and CDR2 YENEEA. The CDR3 covers 16 residues. The V end lost 5 bases, the J end lost 0 bases, and 14 bases lay between the germline ends. For the CDR3, the DNA is TGTGCCAGCAGCCAAGCAGGGTTACGCTCCTACAATGAGCAGTTCTTC. Its protein is CASSQAGLRSYNEQFF. The full variable domain, rest sourced from reference TRBV11-3 and TRBJ2-1, is EAGVVQSPRYKIIEKKQPVAFWCNPISGHNTLYWYLQNLGQGPELLIRYENEEAVDDSQLPKDRFSAERLKGVDSTLKIQPAELGDSAVYLCASSQAGLRSYNEQFFGPGTRLTVL.

The chain links TRBV7-9 to TRBJ1-1; no reliable D call. The CDR3 is 14 residues long. Trimming removed 2 bases at V and 1 base at J, with 8 bases between. Germline V gives CDR1 SEHNR, CDR2 FQNEAQ (reference sequence). DNA of the CDR3: TGTGCCAGCAGCTTACTACTGTCGAACACTGAAGCTTTCTTT. This codes for CASSLLLSNTEAFF.

The chain combines TRBV19 with TRBJ1-5, with TRBD1 as a possible D gene (6 bases). There are 15 residues in the CDR3. V was trimmed by 4 bases and J by 2 bases, leaving 12 bases between them. Germline-derived CDR1 and CDR2 are LNHDA and SQIVND (reference sequence). CDR3: CASSKGGGGNQPQHF. CDR3 bases: TGTGCCAGTAGTAAGGGGGGTGGTGGCAATCAGCCCCAGCATTTT.

Regarding this clonotype: A much bigger clone sits one base away, suggesting this may be a read error. The V call is TRBV5-1, the J call TRBJ2-3; D may be TRBD2 (6 bases). The CDR3 covers 14 residues. CDR1 is SGHRS, CDR2 YFSETQ, per germline. V dropped 6 bases and J dropped 5 bases, with 16 bases sitting between them. The CDR3: CASNSGVGGDTQYF. CDR3 nucleotide sequence: TGCGCCAGCAACTCGGGGGTAGGAGGAGATACGCAGTATTTT.

This clonotype was found a few times. The chain recombines TRBV7-2 with TRBJ2-5, with TRBD2 matching 11 bases. With 8 bases clipped from V and 3 bases from J, the junction kept 5 bases outside the gene matches. The CDR3 runs to 14 residues. Germline loops: CDR1 SGHTA, CDR2 FQGNSA. CDR3 sequence reads: CASRYSGGEETQYF. The DNA of the CDR3 is TGTGCCAGCCGATATAGCGGGGGGGAAGAGACCCAGTACTTC.

This clonotype showed up just a few times. This chain links TRBV7-2 with TRBJ1-4; TRBD1 matches at 7 bases. Germline CDR1 reads SGHTA; CDR2 reads FQGNSA. Trimming removed 5 bases from V and 8 bases from J; junction bases left unmatched: 14. The CDR3 consists of 16 residues. CDR3 coding DNA: TGTGCCAGCAGCCCGAGAGGGGACAGCGGCCGCGAAAAACTGTTTTTT. Its translation is CASSPRGDSGREKLFF. The full variable domain, completed using reference TRBV7-2 and TRBJ1-4, is GAGVSQSPSNKVTEKGKDVELRCDPISGHTALYWYRQSLGQGLEFLIYFQGNSAPDKSGLPSDRFSAERTGGSVSTLTIQRTQQEDSAVYLCASSPRGDSGREKLFFGSGTQLSVL.

This clonotype has only a few counts. The chain recombines TRBV10-3 with TRBJ2-7, with TRBD2 identical over 9 bases. Trimming cost V 5 bases and J 4 bases; bases outside gene matches: 15. The CDR3 is 17 residues long. CDR1 and CDR2 from the germline V gene are ENHRY and SYGVKD. CDR3 DNA: TGTGCCATCAGTAACCTAGCGGGGCTCCCCTCTGGGTACGAGCAGTACTTC. It codes for CAISNLAGLPSGYEQYF.

This clonotype was detected ten times or more. The chain has TRBV5-1 and TRBJ2-3; D is unresolved. CDR3 length equals 15 residues. V lost 0 bases, J lost 0 bases, and 8 bases lay in between. Germline V gene data show CDR1 as SGHRS and CDR2 as YFSETQ. CDR3 loop: CASSLEGTSTDTQYF. CDR3 bases: TGCGCCAGCAGCTTGGAGGGTACTAGCACAGATACGCAGTATTTT.

This clonotype was seen many times. This rearrangement joins TRBV20-1 to TRBJ1-1; 9 nucleotides agree with TRBD1. The junction had 7 bases not matched to a gene; V was cut back by 0 bases and J by 5 bases. Germline V gives CDR1 DFQATT, CDR2 SNEGSKA (reference sequence). This CDR3 has 15 residues. The chain's CDR3 is CSAREPGQGITEAFF. CDR3 coding DNA: TGCAGTGCTAGAGAGCCGGGACAGGGAATAACTGAAGCTTTCTTT.

This clonotype was seen at least ten times. J is TRBJ1-3 and V is TRBV6-1, with no clear D. The CDR3 runs 13 residues. Germline CDR1 reads MNHNS; CDR2 reads SASEGT. V shed 8 bases and J shed 0 bases, with 8 bases lying between them. Written as DNA, the CDR3 is TGTGCCAGCTCAAGCTCCTCTGGAAACACCATATATTTT. Translating gives CASSSSSGNTIYF.

The table lists this clonotype with many counts. The genes are TRBV7-2 and TRBJ2-2; 9 nucleotides align to TRBD2. CDR1 and CDR2 from the germline V gene are SGHTA and FQGNSA. The CDR3 extends over 15 amino acids. Germline trimming cut 1 base from V and 7 bases from J; bases unmatched to any gene: 4. The CDR3 DNA follows: TGTGCCAGCAGCTTAGGCGGGAGGGCCAGCGGGGAGCTGTTTTTT. Translating it yields CASSLGGRASGELFF.

This clonotype was seen only a few times. The V and J genes are TRBV7-9 and TRBJ2-4; D remains ambiguous. The V end was cut by 1 base, the J end by 0 bases, with 10 bases between. The CDR3 runs to 16 residues. The germline gives CDR1 SEHNR, CDR2 FQNEAQ (reference sequence). CDR3 in amino acids: CASSLEGLLAKNIQYF. In DNA form, the CDR3 reads TGTGCCAGCAGCTTAGAGGGCCTACTAGCCAAAAACATTCAGTACTTC.